These 26 T cell receptor beta chains were sequenced from one sample in a study of CD8 T cells in ankylosing spondylitis. Via MiXCR, TCRdb re-called the 5' RACE reads, giving one row per CDR3 protein. The sample contains under 300,000 distinct CDR3 sequences, about 10% of which appear only once. The material sequenced was blood, either unsorted or a sorted T cell fraction (not recorded which). The receptors come from a male donor with ankylosing spondylitis or in good health (not recorded which).

At least ten counts were recorded for this clonotype. This rearrangement joins TRBV5-1 to TRBJ1-1; D may be TRBD1 (6 bases). V lost 1 base to trimming and J lost 5 bases, with 9 bases between them. The CDR3 loop spans 13 amino acids. Germline lookup yields CDR1 SGHRS and CDR2 YFSETQ. In nucleotides, the CDR3 is TGCGCCAGCAGCTTGAAGCAGGGGACTGAAGCTTTCTTT. Residues: CASSLKQGTEAFF.

This clonotype was seen ten or more times. The J gene is TRBJ2-1, the V gene TRBV7-8; TRBD2 is a possible D gene (6 bases). The CDR3 runs 16 residues. V was pared by 5 bases and J by 4 bases, with 18 bases between. From germline, CDR1 is SGHVS and CDR2 FQNEAQ. CDR3 sequence reads: CASSPPGDARYNEQFF. The CDR3 DNA reads as TGTGCCAGCAGCCCTCCGGGGGACGCCAGATACAATGAGCAGTTCTTC.

In this sample, this clonotype turned up many times. The chain is built from TRBV6-1 and TRBJ1-3; D ambiguous. V dropped 1 base and J dropped 0 bases, with 7 bases sitting between them. The CDR3 extends over 15 amino acids. Looked up from germline, CDR1 is MNHNS and CDR2 is SASEGT. This CDR3 is CASSEGRTSGNTIYF. Here the CDR3 DNA reads TGTGCCAGCAGTGAAGGACGGACCTCTGGAAACACCATATATTTT.

In its sample, this clonotype was seen many times. This CDR3 is CASSESTELGGYTF. The CDR3 DNA is TGCGCCAGCAGTGAGTCGACGGAGTTGGGTGGCTACACCTTC. V usage is TRBV10-2 and J usage is TRBJ1-2; D unclear. CDR1 and CDR2 from the germline V gene are WSHSY and SAAADI. This CDR3 contains 14 residues. V lost 0 bases to trimming and J lost 7 bases, with 12 bases between them.

Ten or more counts support this clonotype. V gene TRBV18 combines with J gene TRBJ1-1; 8 positions match TRBD1. The V and J ends lost 2 bases and 5 bases, in that order; junction bases with no gene match: 7. Germline V gene lookup returns CDR1 KGHSH and CDR2 LQKENI. CDR3 length equals 15 residues. CDR3 nucleotides: TGTGCCAGCTCACCATGGACAGGGTTATTGACTGAAGCTTTCTTT. Translating gives CASSPWTGLLTEAFF.

This clonotype was seen at least ten times. This chain joins TRBV12-3 or TRBV12-4 and TRBJ2-5; D gene uncertain. V lost 6 bases and J 6 bases, leaving 8 bases between the germline ends. There are 11 residues in the CDR3. The DNA for the CDR3 is TGTGCCAGCAGCCTTGTACAGACCCAGTACTTC. Encoded protein: CASSLVQTQYF.

This clonotype was seen ten or more times. The chain couples TRBV20-1 to TRBJ1-1; D is possibly TRBD1 (5 bases). Germline V gives CDR1 DFQATT, CDR2 SNEGSKA (reference sequence). The CDR3 is 12 amino acids. Deletions cut 5 bases from V and 4 bases from J, with 11 bases between. The DNA for the CDR3 is TGCAGTGCTCCGGGACTCTCCACTGAAGCTTTCTTT. Encoded protein: CSAPGLSTEAFF.

This chain joins TRBV10-3 and TRBJ2-3; TRBD1 matches 12 bases. Trimming removed 6 bases from V and 1 base from J; junction bases left unmatched: 11. This CDR3 has 18 amino acids. The germline V gene has CDR1 ENHRY and CDR2 SYGVKD. In nucleotides, the CDR3 is TGTGCCATCAGACCGGGACAGGGGGCTAGCGCTGGCACAGATACGCAGTATTTT. It yields the protein CAIRPGQGASAGTDTQYF.

The rearrangement uses TRBV5-1 and TRBJ2-1, with 10 bases lining up with TRBD1. The germline V gene has CDR1 SGHRS and CDR2 YFSETQ. The CDR3 totals 16 residues. V was pared by 3 bases and J by 5 bases, with 8 bases of the junction left unmatched. Written as DNA, the CDR3 is TGCGCCAGCAGCTCGGGGGGGACAGGGGAGCACAATGAGCAGTTCTTC. Its translation: CASSSGGTGEHNEQFF.

This clonotype has only one observation. The V call is TRBV7-9, the J call TRBJ1-6; the match to TRBD1 covers 7 bases. J gave up 10 bases and V 4 bases, and 7 bases lay outside the gene matches. Germline CDR1 reads SEHNR; CDR2 reads FQNEAQ (reference sequence). This CDR3 is built from 14 residues. The CDR3 bases are TGTGCCAGCAGCTCGATACAGGGGAACTCACCCCTCCACTTT. Translated: CASSSIQGNSPLHF.

With regard to this clonotype: A much larger clone lies one base from this, so it may be a read error. J is TRBJ2-7 and V is TRBV4-2; D unresolved. Germline V gene data show CDR1 as LGHNA and CDR2 as YNFKEQ. V lost 0 bases and J 4 bases, leaving 7 bases between the germline ends. CDR3 size: 13 residues. CDR3 loop: CASSQESVYEQYF. In DNA form, the CDR3 reads TGTGCCAGCAGCCAAGAGTCAGTATACGAGCAGTACTTC.

This clonotype was picked up a small number of times. The chain combines TRBV6-5 with TRBJ2-7, with 9 positions matching TRBD2. The CDR3 has 16 residues. V was pared by 0 bases and J by 1 base, with 4 bases of the junction left unmatched. Per germline, CDR1 MNHEY and CDR2 SVGAGI. CDR3 in DNA: TGTGCCAGCAGTTACTCGAACCTAGCGGGATCCTACGAGCAGTACTTC. Translating gives CASSYSNLAGSYEQYF.

This clonotype was observed at least ten times. The CDR3 spells CATSSGGAGYGYTF. In DNA, the CDR3 is TGCGCCACCTCCTCAGGGGGCGCAGGATATGGCTACACCTTC. This rearrangement joins TRBV4-1 to TRBJ1-2; TRBD1 matches 8 bases. The CDR3 runs to 14 residues. Germline V lookup: CDR1 MGHRA, CDR2 YSYEKL. The V segment lost 10 bases and the J segment 5 bases; nucleotides outside the gene matches: 12.

In its sample, this clonotype was seen many times. The rearrangement uses TRBV5-1 and TRBJ1-1, with a weak D call TRBD1 (5 bases). V lost 3 bases to trimming and J lost 5 bases, with 11 bases between them. CDR1 and CDR2 (germline): SGHRS, YFSETQ. CDR3 length equals 13 residues. The CDR3 DNA reads TGCGCCAGCAGCTCCCAGGGTTATACTGAAGCTTTCTTT. This sequence encodes CASSSQGYTEAFF.

This clonotype appeared many times. The V gene is TRBV4-1, the J gene TRBJ2-1; D is possibly TRBD1 or TRBD2 (5 bases each). V was shortened by 6 bases and J by 0 bases, with 18 bases between the two germline ends. CDR1 and CDR2 from the germline V gene are MGHRA and YSYEKL. The length of the CDR3 is 17 residues. CDR3 sequence reads: CASSPAGWGSSYNEQFF. The CDR3 nucleotides are TGCGCCAGCAGTCCGGCAGGATGGGGGAGCTCCTACAATGAGCAGTTCTTC.

Ten or more counts support this clonotype. The J gene is TRBJ2-5, the V gene TRBV29-1, with 9 positions matching TRBD1. The CDR3 totals 12 residues. With V trimmed by 5 bases and J by 6 bases, 4 bases remained unmatched. CDR1 and CDR2 from the germline V gene are SQVTM and ANQGSEA. This chain's CDR3 is CSVRDRAQTQYF. CDR3 sequence (DNA): TGCAGCGTTAGGGACAGGGCTCAGACCCAGTACTTC.

This clonotype was counted at least ten times. This chain joins TRBV29-1 and TRBJ2-5; tentative D call: TRBD1 (6 bases). This CDR3 has 14 amino acids. Germline V gene data show CDR1 as SQVTM and CDR2 as ANQGSEA. Trimming stripped 1 base from V and 2 bases from J, with 11 bases between. The CDR3, as DNA: TGCAGCGTTGAAGTAGGGGGTCTGCAAGAGACCCAGTACTTC. Its protein product is CSVEVGGLQETQYF. Full variable domain (missing parts from reference TRBV29-1 and TRBJ2-5): SAVISQKPSRDICQRGTSLTIQCQVDSQVTMMFWYRQQPGQSLTLIATANQGSEATYESGFVIDKFPISRPNLTFSTLTVSNMSPEDSSIYLCSVEVGGLQETQYFGPGTRLLVL.

This clonotype was seen ten or more times. This chain links TRBV12-3 or TRBV12-4 with TRBJ1-5; tentative D call: TRBD1 (6 bases). Trimming shortened V by 5 bases and J by 7 bases, and 12 bases separated the two germline ends. This CDR3 spans 13 amino acids. The CDR3 DNA reads as TGTGCCAGCAGTGGATCACAGGGACAGCCCCAGCATTTT. Its protein product is CASSGSQGQPQHF.

This clonotype was observed many times. This chain connects TRBV28 to TRBJ2-1; 8 positions match TRBD2. Germline assignment: CDR1 MDHEN and CDR2 SYDVKM. J lost 0 bases, V lost 6 bases, and 4 bases had no gene match. This CDR3 has 15 amino acids. CDR3 loop: CASRVAGSSYNEQFF. For the CDR3, the DNA is TGTGCCAGCAGAGTAGCGGGGAGCTCCTACAATGAGCAGTTCTTC.

This clonotype was seen more than once but under ten times. This chain connects TRBV30 to TRBJ1-2; 8 nucleotides match TRBD1. Germline trimming cut 4 bases from V and 4 bases from J; bases unmatched to any gene: 5. Germline V CDR1 and CDR2: GTSNPN, SVGIG (reference sequence). This CDR3 contains 13 residues. CDR3: CAWTQGGLYGYTF. In nucleotides, the CDR3 is TGTGCCTGGACACAGGGGGGCCTCTATGGCTACACCTTC.

This clonotype was detected ten times or more. This rearrangement joins TRBV5-1 to TRBJ2-7, with 8 nucleotides matching TRBD1. Germline V gene sequence: CDR1 SGHRS, CDR2 YFSETQ. The CDR3 extends over 17 amino acids. Trimming took 1 base from V and 3 from J; bases not matched to a gene: 12. The CDR3 loop is CASSLRRGSDRGYEQYF. The CDR3 nucleotides are TGCGCCAGCAGCTTGCGGAGAGGCTCTGACAGGGGCTACGAGCAGTACTTC.

This clonotype was observed many times. V and J are TRBV3-1 and TRBJ1-3; D not certain. Germline CDR1 is LGHDT and CDR2 is YNNKEL (reference sequence). This CDR3 contains 14 residues. With 3 bases removed from V and 0 bases from J, the gap between germline ends came to 6 bases. In DNA form, the CDR3 reads TGTGCCAGCAGCCAGCAGACCTCTGGAAACACCATATATTTT. Its translation is CASSQQTSGNTIYF.

This clonotype showed up many times. The chain is built from TRBV2 and TRBJ1-3; the D gene is possibly TRBD1 (5 bases). This CDR3 has 14 residues. The ends were cut back, 8 bases at V and 0 bases at J, with 11 bases in the middle. Germline V gene data show CDR1 as SNHLY and CDR2 as FYNNEI. Here the CDR3 DNA reads TGTGCCAGCGACCTAGGGGTCTCTGGAAACACCATATATTTT. Residues: CASDLGVSGNTIYF.

This clonotype was counted a few times. CDR3 nucleotide sequence: TGTGCCAGCACCCAGGGGGAGCTGTTTTTT. Protein: CASTQGELFF. V is TRBV7-9 and J is TRBJ2-2; D uncertain. The CDR3 is made up of 10 amino acids. Looked up from germline, CDR1 is SEHNR and CDR2 is FQNEAQ (reference sequence). V was cut by 7 bases and J by 8 bases, with 5 bases left in between.

The CDR3 loop reads CASSTARSSYEQYF. The DNA for the CDR3 is TGTGCCAGCAGCACAGCACGTAGTTCCTACGAGCAGTACTTC. V gene TRBV7-9 combines with J gene TRBJ2-7; D is unresolved. Germline V gives CDR1 SEHNR, CDR2 FQNEAQ (reference sequence). V was shortened by 5 bases and J by 1 base, with 12 bases between the two germline ends. The CDR3 covers 14 residues. Full variable domain (remainder filled in from reference TRBV7-9 and TRBJ2-7): DTGVSQNPRHKITKRGQNVTFRCDPISEHNRLYWYRQTLGQGPEFLTYFQNEAQLEKSRLLSDRFSAERPKGSFSTLEIQRTEQGDSAMYLCASSTARSSYEQYFGPGTRLTVT.

At least ten counts were recorded for this clonotype. The V gene is TRBV7-2, the J gene TRBJ1-1; no definite D call. The CDR3 is 14 amino acids. Germline CDR1 is SGHTA and CDR2 is FQGNSA. V lost 2 bases and J 6 bases, leaving 13 bases between the germline ends. The CDR3 reads CASSLRGNNPEAFF. CDR3 coding DNA: TGTGCCAGCAGCTTACGCGGGAACAATCCTGAAGCTTTCTTT.